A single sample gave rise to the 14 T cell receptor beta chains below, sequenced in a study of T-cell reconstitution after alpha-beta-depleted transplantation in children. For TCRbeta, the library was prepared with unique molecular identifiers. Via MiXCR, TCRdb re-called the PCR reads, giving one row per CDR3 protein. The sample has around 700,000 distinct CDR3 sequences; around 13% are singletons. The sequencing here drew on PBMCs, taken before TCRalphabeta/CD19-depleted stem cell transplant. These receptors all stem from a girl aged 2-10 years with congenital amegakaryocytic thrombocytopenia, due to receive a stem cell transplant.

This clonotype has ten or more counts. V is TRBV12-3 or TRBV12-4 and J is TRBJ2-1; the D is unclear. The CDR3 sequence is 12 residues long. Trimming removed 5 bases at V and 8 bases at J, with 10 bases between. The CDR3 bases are TGTGCCAGCAGTGATCTTGTCCATGAGCAGTTCTTC. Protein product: CASSDLVHEQFF.

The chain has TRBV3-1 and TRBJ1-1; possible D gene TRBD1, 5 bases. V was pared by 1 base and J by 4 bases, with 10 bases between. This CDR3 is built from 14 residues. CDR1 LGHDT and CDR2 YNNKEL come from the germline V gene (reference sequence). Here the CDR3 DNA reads TGTGCCAGCAGCCAAGTGGCAGGGACCACTGAAGCTTTCTTT. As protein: CASSQVAGTTEAFF. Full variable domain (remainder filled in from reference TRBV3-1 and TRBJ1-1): DTAVSQTPKYLVTQMGNDKSIKCEQNLGHDTMYWYKQDSKKFLKIMFSYNNKELIINETVPNRFSPKSPDKAHLNLHINSLELGDSAVYFCASSQVAGTTEAFFGQGTRLTVV.

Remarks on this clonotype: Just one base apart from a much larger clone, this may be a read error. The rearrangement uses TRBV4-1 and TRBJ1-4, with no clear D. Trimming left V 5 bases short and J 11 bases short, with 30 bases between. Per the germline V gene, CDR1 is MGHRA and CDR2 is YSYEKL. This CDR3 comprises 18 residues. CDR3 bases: TGCGCCAGCAGCTATCGAACCCCCCTACTGGCAGAAAACGGGAAACTGTTTTTT. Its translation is CASSYRTPLLAENGKLFF.

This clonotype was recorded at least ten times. CDR3 in amino acids: CASSQTLAGVDNEQFF. CDR3 nucleotides: TGTGCCAGCAGCCAGACACTAGCGGGTGTCGACAATGAGCAGTTCTTC. J is TRBJ2-1 and V is TRBV3-1; TRBD2 aligns across 9 bases. CDR3 size: 16 residues. V dropped 3 bases and J dropped 5; count of bases not matched to a gene: 8. Germline CDR1 LGHDT, CDR2 YNNKEL (reference sequence).

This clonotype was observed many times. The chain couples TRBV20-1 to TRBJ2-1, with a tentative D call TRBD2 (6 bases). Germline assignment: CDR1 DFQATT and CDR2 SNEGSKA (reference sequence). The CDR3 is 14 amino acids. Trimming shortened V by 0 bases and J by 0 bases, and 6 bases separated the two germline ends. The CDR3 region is CSARDSGSYNEQFF. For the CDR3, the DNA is TGCAGTGCTAGAGATAGCGGCTCCTACAATGAGCAGTTCTTC.

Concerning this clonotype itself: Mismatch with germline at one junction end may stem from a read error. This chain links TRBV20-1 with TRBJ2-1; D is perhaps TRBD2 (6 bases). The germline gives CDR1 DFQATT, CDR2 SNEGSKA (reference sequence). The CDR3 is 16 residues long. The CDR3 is CGARDRGGVSYNEQFF. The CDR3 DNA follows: TGCGGTGCTAGAGATCGCGGCGGGGTCTCCTACAATGAGCAGTTCTTC.

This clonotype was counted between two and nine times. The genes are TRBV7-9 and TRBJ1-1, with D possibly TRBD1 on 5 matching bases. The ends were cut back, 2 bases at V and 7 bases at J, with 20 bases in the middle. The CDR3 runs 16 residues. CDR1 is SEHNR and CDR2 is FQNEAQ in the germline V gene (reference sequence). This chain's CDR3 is CASSLPGSQGGIEAFF. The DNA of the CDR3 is TGTGCCAGCAGCTTACCGGGGTCCCAGGGAGGGATTGAAGCTTTCTTT.

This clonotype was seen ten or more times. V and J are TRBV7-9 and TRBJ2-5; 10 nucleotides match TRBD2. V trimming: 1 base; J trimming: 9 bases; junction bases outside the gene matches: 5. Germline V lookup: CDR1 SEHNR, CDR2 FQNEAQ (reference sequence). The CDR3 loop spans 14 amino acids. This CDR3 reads CASSLDQAGGSQYF. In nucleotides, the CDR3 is TGTGCCAGCAGCTTAGATCAAGCGGGAGGGTCCCAGTACTTC.

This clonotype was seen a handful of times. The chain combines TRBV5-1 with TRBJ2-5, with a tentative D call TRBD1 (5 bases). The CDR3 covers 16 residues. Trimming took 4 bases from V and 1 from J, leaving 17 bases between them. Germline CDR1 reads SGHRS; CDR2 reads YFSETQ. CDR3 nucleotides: TGCGCCAGCAGCGAGTCGGCAGGGCCCGCCCAAGAGACCCAGTACTTC. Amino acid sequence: CASSESAGPAQETQYF. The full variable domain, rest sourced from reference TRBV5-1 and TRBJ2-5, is KAGVTQTPRYLIKTRGQQVTLSCSPISGHRSVSWYQQTPGQGLQFLFEYFSETQRNKGNFPGRFSGRQFSNSRSEMNVSTLELGDSALYLCASSESAGPAQETQYFGPGTRLLVL.

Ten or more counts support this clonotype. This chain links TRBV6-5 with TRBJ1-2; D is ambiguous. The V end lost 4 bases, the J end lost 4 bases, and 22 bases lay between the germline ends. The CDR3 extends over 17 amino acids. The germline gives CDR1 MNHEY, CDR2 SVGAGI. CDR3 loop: CASSSTYFPRKGYGYTF. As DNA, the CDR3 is TGTGCCAGCAGTTCAACCTACTTCCCGCGGAAAGGCTATGGCTACACCTTC.

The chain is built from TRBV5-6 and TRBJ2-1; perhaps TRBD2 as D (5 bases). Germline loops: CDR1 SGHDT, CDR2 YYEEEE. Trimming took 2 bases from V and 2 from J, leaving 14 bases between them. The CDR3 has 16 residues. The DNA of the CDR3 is TGTGCCAGCAGCTTACTAGGGAGTCTCACCTACAATGAGCAGTTCTTC. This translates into CASSLLGSLTYNEQFF.

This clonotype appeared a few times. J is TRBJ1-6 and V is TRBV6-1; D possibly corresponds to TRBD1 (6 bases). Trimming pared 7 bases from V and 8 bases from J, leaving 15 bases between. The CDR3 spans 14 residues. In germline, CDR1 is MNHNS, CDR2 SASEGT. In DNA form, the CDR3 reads TGTGCCAGCATGGGGGGCGCTTGGGATTCACCCCTCCACTTT. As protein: CASMGGAWDSPLHF.

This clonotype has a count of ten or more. The CDR3 region has the DNA TGCAGCGTTCACAGGGCTGGCTACACCTTC. It yields the protein CSVHRAGYTF. The chain couples TRBV29-1 to TRBJ1-2; possible D gene TRBD1, 6 bases. Germline V CDR1 and CDR2: SQVTM, ANQGSEA. The CDR3 loop spans 10 amino acids. Trimming shortened V by 5 bases and J by 7 bases, and 8 bases separated the two germline ends.

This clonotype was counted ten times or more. The CDR3 region has the DNA TGTGCCAGCAGCTTAGCCGTGAGGACCGGGGAGCTGTTTTTT. Protein product: CASSLAVRTGELFF. This chain joins TRBV11-2 and TRBJ2-2; D not resolved. CDR1 is SGHAT, CDR2 FQNNGV, per germline. The CDR3 runs 14 residues. Trimming shortened V by 1 base and J by 5 bases, and 8 bases separated the two germline ends.